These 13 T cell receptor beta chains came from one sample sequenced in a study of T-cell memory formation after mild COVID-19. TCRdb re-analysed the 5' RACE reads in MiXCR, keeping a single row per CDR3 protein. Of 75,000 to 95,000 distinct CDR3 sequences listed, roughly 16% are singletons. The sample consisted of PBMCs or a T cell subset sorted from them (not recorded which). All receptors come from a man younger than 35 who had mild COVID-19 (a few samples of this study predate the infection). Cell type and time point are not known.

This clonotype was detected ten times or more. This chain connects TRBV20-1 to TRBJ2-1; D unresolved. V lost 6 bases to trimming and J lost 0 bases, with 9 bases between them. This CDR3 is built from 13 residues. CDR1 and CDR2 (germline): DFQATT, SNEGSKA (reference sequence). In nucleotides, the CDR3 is TGCAGTGCCCCGAGAAGCTCCTACAATGAGCAGTTCTTC. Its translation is CSAPRSSYNEQFF.

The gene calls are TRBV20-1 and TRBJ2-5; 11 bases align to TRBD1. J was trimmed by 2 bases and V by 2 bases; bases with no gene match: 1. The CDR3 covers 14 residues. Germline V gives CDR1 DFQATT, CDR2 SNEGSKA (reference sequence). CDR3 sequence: CSARRDRGQETQYF. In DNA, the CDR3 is TGCAGTGCTAGAAGGGACAGGGGGCAAGAGACCCAGTACTTC.

Here the CDR3 reads CASRSALAPSTDTQYF. The CDR3 DNA reads TGTGCCAGCAGATCAGCCTTAGCACCTAGCACAGATACGCAGTATTTT. This chain links TRBV7-9 with TRBJ2-3; no clear D. V was trimmed by 6 bases and J by 0 bases, leaving 16 bases between them. CDR3 length equals 16 residues. CDR1 is SEHNR, CDR2 FQNEAQ, per germline (reference sequence). The complete variable domain, with remaining parts taken from reference TRBV7-9 and TRBJ2-3, reads DTGVSQNPRHKITKRGQNVTFRCDPISEHNRLYWYRQTLGQGPEFLTYFQNEAQLEKSRLLSDRFSAERPKGSFSTLEIQRTEQGDSAMYLCASRSALAPSTDTQYFGPGTRLTVL.

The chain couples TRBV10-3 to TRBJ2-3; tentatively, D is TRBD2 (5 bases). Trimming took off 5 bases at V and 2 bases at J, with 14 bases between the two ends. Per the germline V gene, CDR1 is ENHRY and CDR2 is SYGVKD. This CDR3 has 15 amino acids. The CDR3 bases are TGTGCCATCAGTACCCCCTACGGGAACACAGATACGCAGTATTTT. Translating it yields CAISTPYGNTDTQYF.

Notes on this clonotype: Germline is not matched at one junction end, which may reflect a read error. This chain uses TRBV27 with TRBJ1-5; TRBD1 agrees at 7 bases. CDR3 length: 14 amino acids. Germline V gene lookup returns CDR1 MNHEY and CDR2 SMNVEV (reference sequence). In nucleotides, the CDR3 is TGTGCCTGCAGTTTCACAGGGGCGAGTCAGCCCCAGCATTTT. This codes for CACSFTGASQPQHF.

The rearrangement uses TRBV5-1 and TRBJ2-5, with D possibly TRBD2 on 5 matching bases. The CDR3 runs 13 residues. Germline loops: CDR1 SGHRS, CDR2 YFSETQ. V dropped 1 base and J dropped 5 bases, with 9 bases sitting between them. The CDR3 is CASSLSTGETQYF. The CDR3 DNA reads TGCGCCAGCAGCTTGAGTACGGGGGAGACCCAGTACTTC.

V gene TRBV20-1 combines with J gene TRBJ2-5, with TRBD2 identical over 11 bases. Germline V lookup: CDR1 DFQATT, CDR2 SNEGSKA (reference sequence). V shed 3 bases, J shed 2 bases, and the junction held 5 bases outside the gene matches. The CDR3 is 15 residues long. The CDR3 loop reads CSARSIAGGQETQYF. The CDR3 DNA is TGCAGTGCTAGGAGTATAGCGGGGGGGCAAGAGACCCAGTACTTC.

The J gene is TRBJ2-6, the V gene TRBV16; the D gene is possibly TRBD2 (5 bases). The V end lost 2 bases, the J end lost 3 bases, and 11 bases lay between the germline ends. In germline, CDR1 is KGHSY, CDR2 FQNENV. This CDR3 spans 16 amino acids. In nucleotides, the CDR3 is TGTGCCAGCAGCCAAGGGCAGGAGGATGGGGCCAACGTCCTGACTTTC. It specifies CASSQGQEDGANVLTF.

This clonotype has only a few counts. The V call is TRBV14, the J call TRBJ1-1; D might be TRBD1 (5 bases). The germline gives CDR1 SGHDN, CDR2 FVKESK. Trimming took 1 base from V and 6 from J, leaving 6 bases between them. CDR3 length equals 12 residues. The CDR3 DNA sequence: TGTGCCAGCAGCCAAGCGGGGGCTGAAGCTTTCTTT. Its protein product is CASSQAGAEAFF.

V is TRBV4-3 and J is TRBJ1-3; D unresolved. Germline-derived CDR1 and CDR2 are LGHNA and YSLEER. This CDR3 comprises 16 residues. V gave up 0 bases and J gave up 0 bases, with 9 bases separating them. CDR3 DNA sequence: TGCGCCAGCAGCCAAGATATAGCTCGCTCTGGAAACACCATATATTTT. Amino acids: CASSQDIARSGNTIYF.

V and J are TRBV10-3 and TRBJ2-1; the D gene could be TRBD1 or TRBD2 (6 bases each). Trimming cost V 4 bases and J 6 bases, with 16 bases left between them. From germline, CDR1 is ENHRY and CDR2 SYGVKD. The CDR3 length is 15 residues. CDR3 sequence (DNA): TGTGCCATCAGTGCACCCGGGGGCTACGGCAATGAGCAGTTCTTC. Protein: CAISAPGGYGNEQFF.

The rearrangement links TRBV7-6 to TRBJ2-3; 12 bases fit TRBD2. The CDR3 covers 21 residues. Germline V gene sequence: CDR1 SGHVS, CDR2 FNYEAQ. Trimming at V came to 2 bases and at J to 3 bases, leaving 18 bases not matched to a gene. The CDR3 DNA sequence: TGTGCCAGCAGCTTAACCGCCCTGGGGCCTAGCGGGGGGGCCGATACAGATACGCAGTATTTT. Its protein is CASSLTALGPSGGADTDTQYF.

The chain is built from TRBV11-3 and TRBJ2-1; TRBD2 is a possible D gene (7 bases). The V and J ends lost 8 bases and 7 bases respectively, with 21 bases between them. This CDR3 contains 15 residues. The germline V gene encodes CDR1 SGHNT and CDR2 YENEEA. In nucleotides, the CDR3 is TGTGCCAGCGGGTTGGGGGGGGCCTCGGGTAATGAGCAGTTCTTC. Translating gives CASGLGGASGNEQFF.